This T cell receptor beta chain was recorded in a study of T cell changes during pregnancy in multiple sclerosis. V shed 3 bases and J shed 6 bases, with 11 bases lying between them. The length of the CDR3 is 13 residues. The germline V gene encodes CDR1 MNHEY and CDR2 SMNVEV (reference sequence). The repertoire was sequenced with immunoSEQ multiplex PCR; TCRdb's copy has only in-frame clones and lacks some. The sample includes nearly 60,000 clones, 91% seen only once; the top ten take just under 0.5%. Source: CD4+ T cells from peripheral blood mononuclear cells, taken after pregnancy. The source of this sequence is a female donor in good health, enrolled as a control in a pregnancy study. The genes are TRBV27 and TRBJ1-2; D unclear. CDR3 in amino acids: CASSFSGSDGYTF. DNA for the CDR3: TGTGCCAGCAGTTTTTCGGGGTCAGATGGCTACACCTTC.